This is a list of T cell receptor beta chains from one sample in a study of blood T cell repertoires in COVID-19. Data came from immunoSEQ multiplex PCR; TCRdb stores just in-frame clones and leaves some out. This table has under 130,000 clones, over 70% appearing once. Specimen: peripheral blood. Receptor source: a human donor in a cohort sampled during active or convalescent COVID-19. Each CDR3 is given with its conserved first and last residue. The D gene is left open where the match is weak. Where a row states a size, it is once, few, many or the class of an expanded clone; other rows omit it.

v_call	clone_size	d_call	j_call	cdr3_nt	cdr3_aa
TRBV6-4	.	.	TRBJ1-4	TGTGCCAGCAGTGGGAACGGGGGAGCTAATGAAAAACTGTTTTTT	CASSGNGGANEKLFF
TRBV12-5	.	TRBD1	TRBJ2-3	TGTGCTAGTGGTTTGTCCAGGGGGCGAGCAGATACGCAGTATTTT	CASGLSRGRADTQYF
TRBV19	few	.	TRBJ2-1	TGTGCCAGTTCTCCGGGATCCACTCTCGTAGATGAGCAGTTCTTC	CASSPGSTLVDEQFF
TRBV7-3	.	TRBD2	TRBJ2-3	TGTGCCAGCAGCTTAACGGGGACTAGAGGCGTAGATACGCAGTATTTT	CASSLTGTRGVDTQYF
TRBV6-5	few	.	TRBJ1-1	TGTGCCAGCAGACAAAGCACAGGGCTTACTGCTGAAGCTTTCTTT	CASRQSTGLTAEAFF
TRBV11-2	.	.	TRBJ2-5	TGTGCCAGCAGCTTCGGAGAGACCCAGTACTTC	CASSFGETQYF
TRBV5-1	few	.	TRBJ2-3	TGCGCCAGCAGCTTGAGCCCTGGCACAGATACGCAGTATTTT	CASSLSPGTDTQYF
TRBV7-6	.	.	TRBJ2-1	TGTGCCAGCAGCTCCCCCTCAGGGACCTACAATGAGCAGTTCTTC	CASSSPSGTYNEQFF
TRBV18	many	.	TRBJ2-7	TGTGCCAGCTCATCATTGGACTTACTTTCCTACGAGCAGTACTTC	CASSSLDLLSYEQYF
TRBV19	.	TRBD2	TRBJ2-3	TGTGCCAGTACCCTAGGAGCGGGGGGCCTTCAGTATTTT	CASTLGAGGLQYF
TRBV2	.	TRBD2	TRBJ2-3	TGTGCCAGCCAGCGGGGGGGTAGGGGGCCAGATACGCAGTATTTT	CASQRGGRGPDTQYF
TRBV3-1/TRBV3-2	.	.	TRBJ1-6	TGTGCCAGCAGCCAAGCGTCGACAGGTCATCTGTCCCTCCACTTT	CASSQASTGHLSLHF
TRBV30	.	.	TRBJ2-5	TGTGCCTGGAGTGGTGTGGGGGACTCACAAGAGACCCAGTACTTC	CAWSGVGDSQETQYF
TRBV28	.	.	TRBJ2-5	TGTGCCAGCAGATTACCCAATCAGGGGGGCCGGGAGACCCAGTACTTC	CASRLPNQGGRETQYF
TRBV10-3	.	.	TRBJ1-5	TGTGCCATCAGTGATGGGACAACTAGCAATCAGCCCCAGCATTTT	CAISDGTTSNQPQHF
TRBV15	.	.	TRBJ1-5	TGTGCCACCAGCAGAGGACTTAGCAATCAGCCCCAGCATTTT	CATSRGLSNQPQHF
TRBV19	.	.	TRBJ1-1	TGTGCCAGTAGTATTTGGGGGGACACTGAAGCTTTCTTT	CASSIWGDTEAFF
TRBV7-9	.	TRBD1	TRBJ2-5	TGTGCCAGCAGCTTAGCAGGGGGCGTAGAGACCCAGTACTTC	CASSLAGGVETQYF
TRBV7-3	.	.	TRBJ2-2	TGTGCCAGTGAGAGAGCCCCGAACACCGGGGAGCTGTTTTTT	CASERAPNTGELFF
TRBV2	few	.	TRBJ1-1	TGTGCCAGCACCTTAGAGCGGCAGGGGAGGAACACTGAAGCTTTCTTT	CASTLERQGRNTEAFF
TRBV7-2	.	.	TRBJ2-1	TGTGCCAGCAGCTTAGCCGGGGGTGCCTACAATGAGCAGTTCTTC	CASSLAGGAYNEQFF
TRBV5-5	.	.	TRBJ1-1	TGTGCCAGCAGCTTGGCCTCGGACACTGAAGCTTTCTTT	CASSLASDTEAFF
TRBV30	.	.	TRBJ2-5	TGTGCCTGGAGTGTTGGGGGGTCCCAAGAGACCCAGTACTTC	CAWSVGGSQETQYF
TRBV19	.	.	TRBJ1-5	TGTGCCAGTAGTATTGGCACAGGCAATCAGCCCCAGCATTTT	CASSIGTGNQPQHF
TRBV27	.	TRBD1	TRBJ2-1	TGTGCCAGCAGTTTAGAGACAGGGGGCTCGAATGAGCAGTTCTTC	CASSLETGGSNEQFF
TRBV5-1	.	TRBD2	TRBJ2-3	TGCGCCAGCACCCTAGCGGGGGGGCCGGCAGATACGCAGTATTTT	CASTLAGGPADTQYF
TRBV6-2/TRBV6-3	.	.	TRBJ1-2	TGTGCCAGCAGTTACTCCTCGACAGTTGCCGGCTACACCTTC	CASSYSSTVAGYTF
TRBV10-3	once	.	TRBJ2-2	TGTGCCACCCAAGGGGGGGGCGACACCGGGGAGCTGTTTTTT	CATQGGGDTGELFF
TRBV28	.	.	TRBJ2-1	TGTGCCAGCAGTTCCGCCCCCGGGACTCCCAATGAGCAGTTCTTC	CASSSAPGTPNEQFF
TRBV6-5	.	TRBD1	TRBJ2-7	TGTGCCAGCAGTAAACCGGGACAGGGGTACGAGCAGTACTTC	CASSKPGQGYEQYF
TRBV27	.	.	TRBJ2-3	TGTGCCAGCAGTTTCGACTATTCCACAGATACGCAGTATTTT	CASSFDYSTDTQYF
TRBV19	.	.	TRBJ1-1	TGTGCCAGTCTGGAGGGGTTCACTGAAGCTTTCTTT	CASLEGFTEAFF
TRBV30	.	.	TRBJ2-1	TGTGCCTGGTCTAAAGACAGTTCCTACAATGAGCAGTTCTTC	CAWSKDSSYNEQFF
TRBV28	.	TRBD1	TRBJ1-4	TGTGCCAGCAGTGGAAGGGGGCAAGATGAAAAACTGTTTTTT	CASSGRGQDEKLFF
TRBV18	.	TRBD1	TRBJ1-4	TGTGCCAGCTCATCCGGGACAGGGAACGAAAAACTGTTTTTT	CASSSGTGNEKLFF
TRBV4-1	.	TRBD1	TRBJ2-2	TGCGCCAGTAGAGACAGGGCCCATGGGGAGCTGTTTTTT	CASRDRAHGELFF
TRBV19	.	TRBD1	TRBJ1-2	TGTGCCAGTAGTACGGACAGGGGCCCAGGAGGCTACACCTTC	CASSTDRGPGGYTF
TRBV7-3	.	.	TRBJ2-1	TGTGCCAGCAGCTCCGGACTCCACAATGAGCAGTTCTTC	CASSSGLHNEQFF
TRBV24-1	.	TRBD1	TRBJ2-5	TGTGCCACCAGTGGTGGGACAGGGGGGTTCAGAGAGACCCAGTACTTC	CATSGGTGGFRETQYF
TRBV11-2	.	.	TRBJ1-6	TGTGCCAGCGGATCCGGCAGGGAAAATTCACCCCTCCACTTT	CASGSGRENSPLHF
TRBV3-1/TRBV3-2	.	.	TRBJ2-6	TGTGCCAGCAGCGTGAGTTTGAGCTCTGGGGCCAACGTCCTGACTTTC	CASSVSLSSGANVLTF
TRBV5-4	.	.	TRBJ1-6	TGTGCCAGCAGCCCCTCCCAGGGAAGTGGTTCACCCCTCCACTTT	CASSPSQGSGSPLHF
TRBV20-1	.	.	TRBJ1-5	TGCAGTGCTAGTTCCTCAGAGAGGGCGAATCAGCCCCAGCATTTT	CSASSSERANQPQHF
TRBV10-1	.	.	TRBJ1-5	TGCGCCAGCCCTACGGAGACCGTTCTACAGCCCCAGCATTTT	CASPTETVLQPQHF
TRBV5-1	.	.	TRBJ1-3	TGCGCCAGCAGCTTGGAGCCGCGATTCAACTCTGGAAACACCATATATTTT	CASSLEPRFNSGNTIYF
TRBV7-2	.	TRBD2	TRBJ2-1	TGTGCCAGCAGCCAAGGGGCGGGGGGGCTGTACAATGAGCAGTTCTTC	CASSQGAGGLYNEQFF
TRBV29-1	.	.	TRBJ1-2	TGCAGCGTTGCAGGGATTGATGGCTACACCTTC	CSVAGIDGYTF
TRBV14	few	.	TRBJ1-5	TGTGCCAGCAGCCAAGGTCCCGGGCAGCCCCAGCATTTT	CASSQGPGQPQHF
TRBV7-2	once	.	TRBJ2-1	TGTGCCAGCAGCTTAGATTCGGGAGTCTACAATGAGCAGTTCTTC	CASSLDSGVYNEQFF
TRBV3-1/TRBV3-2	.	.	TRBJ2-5	TGTGCCAGCACCGCGACAGGCGGACAAGAGACCCAGTACTTC	CASTATGGQETQYF
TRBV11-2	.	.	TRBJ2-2	TGTGCCAGCAGCGGGAGGAGGGGGCCGAGCGCCGGGGAGCTGTTTTTT	CASSGRRGPSAGELFF
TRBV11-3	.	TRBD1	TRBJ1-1	TGTGCCAGCAGCCGAAATTGGGACAGCATAAACACTGAAGCTTTCTTT	CASSRNWDSINTEAFF
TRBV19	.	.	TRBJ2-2	TGTGCCACCCCAAAGCAGGGACACCTTGAGAACACCGGGGAGCTGTTTTTT	CATPKQGHLENTGELFF
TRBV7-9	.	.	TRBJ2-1	TGTGCCAGCAGCTTGGGTAGGAGCGTGTACAATGAGCAGTTCTTC	CASSLGRSVYNEQFF
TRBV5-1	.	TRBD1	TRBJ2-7	TGCGCCAGCAGTCGCGGGACAGGGGAATTCTACGAGCAGTACTTC	CASSRGTGEFYEQYF
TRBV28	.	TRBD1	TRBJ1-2	TGTGCCAGCAGTTTTGGGGACAGCCCTAACTATGGCTACACCTTC	CASSFGDSPNYGYTF
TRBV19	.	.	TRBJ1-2	TGTGCCAGTGGAAATCGGGACTTCGGCTACACCTTC	CASGNRDFGYTF